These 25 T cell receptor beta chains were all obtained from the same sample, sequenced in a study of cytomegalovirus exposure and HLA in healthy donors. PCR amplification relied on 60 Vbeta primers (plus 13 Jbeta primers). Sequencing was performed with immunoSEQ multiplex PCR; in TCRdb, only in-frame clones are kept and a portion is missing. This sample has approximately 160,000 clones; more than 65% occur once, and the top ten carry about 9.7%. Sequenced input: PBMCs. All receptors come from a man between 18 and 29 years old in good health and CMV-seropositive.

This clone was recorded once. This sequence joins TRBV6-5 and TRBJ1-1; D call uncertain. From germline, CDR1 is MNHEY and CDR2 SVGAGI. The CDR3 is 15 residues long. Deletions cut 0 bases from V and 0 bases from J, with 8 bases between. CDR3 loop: CASSYSRHMNTEAFF. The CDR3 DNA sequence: TGTGCCAGCAGTTACTCGAGACACATGAACACTGAAGCTTTCTTT.

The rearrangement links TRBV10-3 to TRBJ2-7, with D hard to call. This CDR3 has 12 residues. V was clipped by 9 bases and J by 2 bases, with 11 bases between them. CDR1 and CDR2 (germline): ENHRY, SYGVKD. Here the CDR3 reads CAIALLTYEQYF. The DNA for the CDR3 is TGTGCCATAGCTCTCCTTACCTACGAGCAGTACTTC.

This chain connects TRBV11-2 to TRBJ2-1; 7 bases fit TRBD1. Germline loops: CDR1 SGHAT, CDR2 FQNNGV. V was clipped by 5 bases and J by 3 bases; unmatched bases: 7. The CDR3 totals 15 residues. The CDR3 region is CASSTRDRVYNEQFF. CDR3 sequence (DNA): TGTGCCAGCAGCACCCGGGACAGAGTCTACAATGAGCAGTTCTTC. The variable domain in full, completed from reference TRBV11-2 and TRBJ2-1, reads EAGVAQSPRYKIIEKRQSVAFWCNPISGHATLYWYQQILGQGPKLLIQFQNNGVVDDSQLPKDRFSAERLKGVDSTLKIQPAKLEDSAVYLCASSTRDRVYNEQFFGPGTRLTVL.

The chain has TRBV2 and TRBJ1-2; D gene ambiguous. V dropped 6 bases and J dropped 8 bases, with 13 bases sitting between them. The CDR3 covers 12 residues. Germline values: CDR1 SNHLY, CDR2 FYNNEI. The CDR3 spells CASRTRVPGYTF. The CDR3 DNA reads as TGTGCCAGCAGGACGAGGGTGCCCGGCTACACCTTC.

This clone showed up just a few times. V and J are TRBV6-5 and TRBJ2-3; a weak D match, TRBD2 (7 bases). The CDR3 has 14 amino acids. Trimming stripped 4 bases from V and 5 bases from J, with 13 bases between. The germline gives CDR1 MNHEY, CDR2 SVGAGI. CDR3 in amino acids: CASSWGEGGDTQYF. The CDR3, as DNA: TGTGCCAGCAGTTGGGGGGAGGGGGGAGATACGCAGTATTTT.

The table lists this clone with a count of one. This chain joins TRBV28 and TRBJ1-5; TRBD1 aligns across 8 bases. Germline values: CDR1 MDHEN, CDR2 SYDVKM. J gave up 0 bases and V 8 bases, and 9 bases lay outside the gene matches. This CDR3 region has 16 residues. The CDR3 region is CASGFDRGYSNQPQHF. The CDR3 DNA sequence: TGTGCCAGCGGGTTTGACAGGGGTTATAGCAATCAGCCCCAGCATTTT.

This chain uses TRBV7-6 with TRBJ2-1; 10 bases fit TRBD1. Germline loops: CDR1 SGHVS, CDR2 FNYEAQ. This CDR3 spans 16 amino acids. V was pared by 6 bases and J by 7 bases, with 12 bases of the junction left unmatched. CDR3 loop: CASSPGGQGRSNEQFF. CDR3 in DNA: TGTGCCAGCAGTCCCGGGGGACAGGGGAGGTCAAATGAGCAGTTCTTC.

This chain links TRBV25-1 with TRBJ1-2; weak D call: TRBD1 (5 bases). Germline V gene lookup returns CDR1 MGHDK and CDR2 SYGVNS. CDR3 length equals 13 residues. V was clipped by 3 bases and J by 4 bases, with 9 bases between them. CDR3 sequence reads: CASSDPDIYGYTF. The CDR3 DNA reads TGTGCCAGCAGTGACCCGGACATCTATGGCTACACCTTC.

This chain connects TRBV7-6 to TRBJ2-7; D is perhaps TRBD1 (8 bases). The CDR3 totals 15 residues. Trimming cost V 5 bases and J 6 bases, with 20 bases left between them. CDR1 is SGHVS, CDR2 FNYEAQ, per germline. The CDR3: CASSRKQGGSLEQYF. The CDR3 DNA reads TGTGCCAGCAGCCGGAAACAGGGGGGGTCCCTCGAGCAGTACTTC.

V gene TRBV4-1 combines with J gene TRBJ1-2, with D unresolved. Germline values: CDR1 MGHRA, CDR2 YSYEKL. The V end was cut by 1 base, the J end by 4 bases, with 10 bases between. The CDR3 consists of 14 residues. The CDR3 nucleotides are TGCGCCAGCAGCCAAGCAGAGGGAGCCTATGGCTACACCTTC. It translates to CASSQAEGAYGYTF.

The CDR3, as DNA: TGTGCCAGTAGCGAGGGTTATGGCTACACCTTC. It encodes CASSEGYGYTF. The genes are TRBV19 and TRBJ1-2; D is undetermined. In germline, CDR1 is LNHDA, CDR2 SQIVND (reference sequence). This CDR3 is built from 11 residues. The V gene lost 6 bases and the J gene lost 5 bases, with 7 bases spanning the gap. The whole variable domain, filled in from reference TRBV19 and TRBJ1-2, reads DGGITQSPKYLFRKEGQNVTLSCEQNLNHDAMYWYRQDPGQGLRLIYYSQIVNDFQKGDIAEGYSVSREKKESFPLTVTSAQKNPTAFYLCASSEGYGYTFGSGTRLTVV.

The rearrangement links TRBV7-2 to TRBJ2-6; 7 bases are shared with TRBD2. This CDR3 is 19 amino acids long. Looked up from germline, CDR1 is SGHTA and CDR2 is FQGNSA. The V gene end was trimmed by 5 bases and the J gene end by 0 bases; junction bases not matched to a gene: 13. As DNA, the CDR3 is TGTGCCAGCAGCGGAAGAGCGGGGCCGTTAAGCTCTGGGGCCAACGTCCTGACTTTC. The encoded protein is CASSGRAGPLSSGANVLTF.

CDR3 residues: CASSLDRASQPQHF. The CDR3 bases are TGTGCCAGCAGCCTGGACAGGGCATCCCAGCCCCAGCATTTT. J is TRBJ1-5 and V is TRBV7-9, with 8 bases fitting TRBD1. V lost 5 bases to trimming and J lost 7 bases; unmatched junction nucleotides: 7. Per germline, CDR1 SEHNR and CDR2 FQNEAQ (reference sequence). The CDR3 extends over 14 amino acids.

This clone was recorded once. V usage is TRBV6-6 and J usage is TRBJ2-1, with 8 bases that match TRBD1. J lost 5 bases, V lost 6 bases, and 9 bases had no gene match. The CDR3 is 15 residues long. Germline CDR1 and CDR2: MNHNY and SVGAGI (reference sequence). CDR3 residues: CASSKAGGRNNEQFF. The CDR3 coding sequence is TGTGCCAGCAGCAAAGCAGGGGGCAGGAACAATGAGCAGTTCTTC.

CDR3 nucleotides: TGTGCCAGCAGCTTCGGACTAGCGGGAGGGGAGACCCAGTACTTC. This translates into CASSFGLAGGETQYF. The chain combines TRBV11-2 with TRBJ2-5, with 15 bases lining up with TRBD2. Unmatched junction bases numbered 1, after V lost 3 bases and J lost 5 bases. The CDR3 runs 15 residues. Germline V gives CDR1 SGHAT, CDR2 FQNNGV.

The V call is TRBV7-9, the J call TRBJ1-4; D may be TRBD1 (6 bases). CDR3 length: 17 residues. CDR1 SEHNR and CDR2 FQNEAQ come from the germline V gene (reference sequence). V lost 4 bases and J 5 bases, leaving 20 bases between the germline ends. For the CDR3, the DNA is TGTGCCAGCAGCTCCCTAGCGGGGGGCACAAGGAATGAAAAACTGTTTTTT. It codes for CASSSLAGGTRNEKLFF.

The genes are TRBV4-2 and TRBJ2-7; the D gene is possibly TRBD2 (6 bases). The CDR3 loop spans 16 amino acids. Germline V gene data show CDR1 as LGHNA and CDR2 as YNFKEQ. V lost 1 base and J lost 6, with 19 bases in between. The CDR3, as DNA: TGTGCCAGCAGCCAAGGTCGTCGGGAGTGGATTGCCGAGCAGTACTTC. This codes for CASSQGRREWIAEQYF.

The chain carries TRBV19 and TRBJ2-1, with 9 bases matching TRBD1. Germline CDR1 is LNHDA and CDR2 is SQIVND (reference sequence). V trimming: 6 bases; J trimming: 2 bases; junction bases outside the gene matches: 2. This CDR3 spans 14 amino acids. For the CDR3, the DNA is TGTGCCAGTAGCGGACAGGGGCCCTACAATGAGCAGTTCTTC. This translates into CASSGQGPYNEQFF.

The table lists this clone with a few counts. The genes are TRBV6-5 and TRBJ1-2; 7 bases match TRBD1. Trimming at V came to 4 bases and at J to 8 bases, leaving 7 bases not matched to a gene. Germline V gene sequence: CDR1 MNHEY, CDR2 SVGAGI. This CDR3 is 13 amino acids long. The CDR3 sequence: CASSFSTGLGYTF. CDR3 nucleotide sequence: TGTGCCAGCAGTTTCTCGACAGGGTTGGGCTACACCTTC.

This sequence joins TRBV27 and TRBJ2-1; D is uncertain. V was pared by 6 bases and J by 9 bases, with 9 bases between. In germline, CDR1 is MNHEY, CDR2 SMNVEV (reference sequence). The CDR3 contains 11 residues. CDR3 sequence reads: CASRRLREQFF. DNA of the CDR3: TGTGCCAGCAGGCGCTTGCGTGAGCAGTTCTTC.

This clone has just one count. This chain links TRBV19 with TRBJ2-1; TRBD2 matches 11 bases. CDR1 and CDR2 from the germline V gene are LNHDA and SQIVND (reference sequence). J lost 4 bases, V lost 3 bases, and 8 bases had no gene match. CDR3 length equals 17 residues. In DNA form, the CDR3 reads TGTGCCAGTAGTATCTTAACTAGCGGGAGTATGTACAATGAGCAGTTCTTC. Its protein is CASSILTSGSMYNEQFF.

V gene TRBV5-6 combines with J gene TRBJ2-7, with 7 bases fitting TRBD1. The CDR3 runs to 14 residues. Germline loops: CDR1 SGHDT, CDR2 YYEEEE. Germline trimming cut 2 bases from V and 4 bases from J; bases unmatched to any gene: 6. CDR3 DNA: TGTGCCAGCAGCTTCCGGGACAGAGAATACGAGCAGTACTTC. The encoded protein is CASSFRDREYEQYF. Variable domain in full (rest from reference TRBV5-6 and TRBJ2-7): DAGVTQSPTHLIKTRGQQVTLRCSPKSGHDTVSWYQQALGQGPQFIFQYYEEEERQRGNFPDRFSGHQFPNYSSELNVNALLLGDSALYLCASSFRDREYEQYFGPGTRLTVT.

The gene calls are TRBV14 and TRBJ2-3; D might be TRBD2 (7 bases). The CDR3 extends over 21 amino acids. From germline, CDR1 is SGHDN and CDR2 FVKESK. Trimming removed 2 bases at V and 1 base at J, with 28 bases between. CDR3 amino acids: CASSQKPQPLGGGYRTDTQYF. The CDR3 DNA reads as TGTGCCAGCAGCCAAAAGCCCCAACCTTTAGGGGGGGGTTATCGCACAGATACGCAGTATTTT.

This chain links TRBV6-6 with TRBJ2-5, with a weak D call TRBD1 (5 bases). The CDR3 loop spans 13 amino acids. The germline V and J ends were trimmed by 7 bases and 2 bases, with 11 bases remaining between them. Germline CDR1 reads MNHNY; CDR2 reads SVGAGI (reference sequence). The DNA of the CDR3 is TGTGCCAGCATGGGGCCAGATCAAGAGACCCAGTACTTC. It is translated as CASMGPDQETQYF.

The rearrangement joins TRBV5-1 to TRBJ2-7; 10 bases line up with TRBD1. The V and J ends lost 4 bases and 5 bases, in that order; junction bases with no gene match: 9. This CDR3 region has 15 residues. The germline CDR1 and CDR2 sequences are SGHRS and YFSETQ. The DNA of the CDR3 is TGCGCCAGCAGCCACGAAGGACAGGGGGTTGACGAGCAGTACTTC. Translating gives CASSHEGQGVDEQYF.